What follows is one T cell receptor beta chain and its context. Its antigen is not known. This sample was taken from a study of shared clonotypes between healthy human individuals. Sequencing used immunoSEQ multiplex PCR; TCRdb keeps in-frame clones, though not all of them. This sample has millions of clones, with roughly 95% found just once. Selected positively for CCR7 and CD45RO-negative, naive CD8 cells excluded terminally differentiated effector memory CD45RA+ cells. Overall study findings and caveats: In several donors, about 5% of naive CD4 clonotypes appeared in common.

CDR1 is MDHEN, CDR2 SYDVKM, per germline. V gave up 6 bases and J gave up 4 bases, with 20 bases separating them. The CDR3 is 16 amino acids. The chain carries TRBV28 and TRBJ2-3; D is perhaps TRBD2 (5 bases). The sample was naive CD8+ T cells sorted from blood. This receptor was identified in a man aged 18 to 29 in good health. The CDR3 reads CASSPVGGSTADTQYF. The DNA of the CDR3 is TGTGCCAGCAGCCCCGTTGGAGGTTCCACAGCAGATACGCAGTATTTT.